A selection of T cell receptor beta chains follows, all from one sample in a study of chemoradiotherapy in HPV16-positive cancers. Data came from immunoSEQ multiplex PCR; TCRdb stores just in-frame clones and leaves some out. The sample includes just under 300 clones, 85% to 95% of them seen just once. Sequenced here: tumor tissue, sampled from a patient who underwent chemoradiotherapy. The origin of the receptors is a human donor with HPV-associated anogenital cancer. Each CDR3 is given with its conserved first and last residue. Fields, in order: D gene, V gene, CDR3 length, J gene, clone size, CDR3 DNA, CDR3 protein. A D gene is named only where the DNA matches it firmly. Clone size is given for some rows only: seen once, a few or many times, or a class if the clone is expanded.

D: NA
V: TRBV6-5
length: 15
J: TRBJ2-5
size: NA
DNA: TGTGCCAGCAGTCTCGGCGGGACAGACCAAGAGACCCAGTACTTC
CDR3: CASSLGGTDQETQYF

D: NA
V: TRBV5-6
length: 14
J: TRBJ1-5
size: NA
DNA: TGTGCCAGCAGCTTGGTAGGTGGGACCCAGCCCCAGCATTTT
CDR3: CASSLVGGTQPQHF

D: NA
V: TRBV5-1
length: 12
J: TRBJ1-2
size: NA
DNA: TGCGCCAGCAGCGTTACAGACTATGGCTACACCTTC
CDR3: CASSVTDYGYTF

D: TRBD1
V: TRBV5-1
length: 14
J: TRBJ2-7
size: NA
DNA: TGCGCCAGCAGCCAGGGGACAGGCCGTTACGGGCAGTACTTC
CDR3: CASSQGTGRYGQYF

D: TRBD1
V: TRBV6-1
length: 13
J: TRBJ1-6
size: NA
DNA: TGTGCCAGCAGTACGACAGGGGGATCACCCCTCCACTTT
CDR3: CASSTTGGSPLHF

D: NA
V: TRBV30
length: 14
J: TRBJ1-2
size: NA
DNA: TGTGCCTGGACCCCGACCCGGTCGAACTATGGCTACACCTTC
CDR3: CAWTPTRSNYGYTF

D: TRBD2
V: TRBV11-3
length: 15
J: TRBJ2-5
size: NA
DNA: TGTGCCAGCAGCTTAGTAGCGGGGGGGCTGGAGACCCAGTACTTC
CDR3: CASSLVAGGLETQYF

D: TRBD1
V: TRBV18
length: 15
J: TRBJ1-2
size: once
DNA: TGTGCCAGCTCACCACCGGAGGGGGCTAACCGTGGCTACACCTTC
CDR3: CASSPPEGANRGYTF

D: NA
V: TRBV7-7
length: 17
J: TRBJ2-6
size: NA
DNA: TGTGCCAGCAGCACTAATTCTAAGCAAAGTCGGGCCAACGTCCTGACTTTC
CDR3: CASSTNSKQSRANVLTF

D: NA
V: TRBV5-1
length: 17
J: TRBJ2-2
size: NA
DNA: TGCGCCAGCAGCTTGGTGGGTTTTAGGATGGGCACCGGGGAGCTGTTTTTT
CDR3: CASSLVGFRMGTGELFF

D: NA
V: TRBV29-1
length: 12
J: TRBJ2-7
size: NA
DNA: TGCAGCGTTATATGGGGCGCCTACGAGCAGTACTTC
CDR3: CSVIWGAYEQYF

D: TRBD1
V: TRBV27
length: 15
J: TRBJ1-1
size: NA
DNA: TGTGCCAGCAGGGCCATGAAGGGGGCCTACACTGAAGCTTTCTTT
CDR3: CASRAMKGAYTEAFF

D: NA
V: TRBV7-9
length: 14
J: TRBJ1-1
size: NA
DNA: TGTGCCAGCAGCCATAGAAATTTAAACACTGAAGCTTTCTTT
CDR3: CASSHRNLNTEAFF

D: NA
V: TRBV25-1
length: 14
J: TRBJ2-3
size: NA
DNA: TGTGCCAGCAGTGAATGGCGCAGAACAGATACGCAGTATTTT
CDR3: CASSEWRRTDTQYF

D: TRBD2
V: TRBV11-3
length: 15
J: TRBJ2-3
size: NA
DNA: TGTGCCAGCAGCTTTGACTCAGCGGGGTTTGATACGCAGTATTTT
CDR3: CASSFDSAGFDTQYF

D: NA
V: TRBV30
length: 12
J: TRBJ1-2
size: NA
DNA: TGTGCCTGGACCAGGGGTCACTATGGCTACACCTTC
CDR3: CAWTRGHYGYTF

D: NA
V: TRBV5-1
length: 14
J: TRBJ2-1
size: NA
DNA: TGCGCCAGCAGCGCGGGACCGCCCTTCAATGAGCAGTTCTTC
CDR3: CASSAGPPFNEQFF

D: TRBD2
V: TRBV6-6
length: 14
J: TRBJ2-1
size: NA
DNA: TGTGCCAGCAGTTTTCAGCGGGGGGGAGATGAGCAGTTCTTC
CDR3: CASSFQRGGDEQFF

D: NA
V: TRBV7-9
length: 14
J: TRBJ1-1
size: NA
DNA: TGTGCCAGCAGCCCCTGGGCGGGTACTACTGAAGCTTTCTTT
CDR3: CASSPWAGTTEAFF

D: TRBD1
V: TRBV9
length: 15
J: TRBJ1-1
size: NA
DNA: TGTGCCAGCAGCGAAACGGGACAGCCGAACACTGAAGCTTTCTTT
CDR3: CASSETGQPNTEAFF

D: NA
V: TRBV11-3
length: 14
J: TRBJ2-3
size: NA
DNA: TGTGCCAGCAGCTTGACTACCAGCACAGATACGCAGTATTTT
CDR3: CASSLTTSTDTQYF

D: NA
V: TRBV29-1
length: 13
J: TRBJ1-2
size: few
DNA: TGCAGCGTTGAAGAGGGAGGCGGCTATGGCTACACCTTC
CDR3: CSVEEGGGYGYTF

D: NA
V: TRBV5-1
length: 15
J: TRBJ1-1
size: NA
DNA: TGCGCCAGCTTCCTGAGGGGAAGGGAGAACACTGAAGCTTTCTTT
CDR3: CASFLRGRENTEAFF

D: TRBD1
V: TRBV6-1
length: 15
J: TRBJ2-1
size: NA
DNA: TGTGCCAGCAGACCTGGACAGGGATCGTACAATGAGCAGTTCTTC
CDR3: CASRPGQGSYNEQFF

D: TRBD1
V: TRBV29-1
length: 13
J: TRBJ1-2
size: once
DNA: TGCAGCGTTGAAGAACAGGGGAACTATGGCTACACCTTC
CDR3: CSVEEQGNYGYTF

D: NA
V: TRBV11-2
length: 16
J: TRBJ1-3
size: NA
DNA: TGTGCCAGCAGCTTCGGCCAGGGCTTCTCTGGAAACACCATATATTTT
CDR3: CASSFGQGFSGNTIYF

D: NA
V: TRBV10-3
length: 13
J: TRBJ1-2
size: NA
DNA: TGTGCCATCACCGACCAGCAAAACTATGGCTACACCTTC
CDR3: CAITDQQNYGYTF

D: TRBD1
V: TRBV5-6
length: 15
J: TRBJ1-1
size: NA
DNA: TGTGCCAGCAGCGGGGAGACAGGGATGAACACTGAAGCTTTCTTT
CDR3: CASSGETGMNTEAFF

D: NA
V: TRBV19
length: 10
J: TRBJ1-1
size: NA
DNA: TGTGCCAGTAGATCTGGGGAAGCTTTCTTT
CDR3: CASRSGEAFF

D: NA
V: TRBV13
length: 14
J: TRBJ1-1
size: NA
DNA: TGTGCCAGCAGCTTAGGCGACGAGAACACTGAAGCTTTCTTT
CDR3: CASSLGDENTEAFF

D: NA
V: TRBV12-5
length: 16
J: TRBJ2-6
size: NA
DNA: TGTGCTAGTTACAGTTCAGGACTTTCAGGGGCCAACGTCCTGACTTTC
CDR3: CASYSSGLSGANVLTF

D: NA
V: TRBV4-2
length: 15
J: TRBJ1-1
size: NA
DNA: TGTGCCAGCAGCCAATTAGGACACAGGAACACTGAAGCTTTCTTT
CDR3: CASSQLGHRNTEAFF

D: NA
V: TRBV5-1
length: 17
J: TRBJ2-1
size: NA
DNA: TGCGCCAGCAGCCTAAAAGTCCTAGCTCTACAATACAATGAGCAGTTCTTC
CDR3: CASSLKVLALQYNEQFF

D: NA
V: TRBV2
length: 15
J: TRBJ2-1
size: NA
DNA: TGTGCCAGCACCGGGGAACTAGGCTCCTACAATGAGCAGTTCTTC
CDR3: CASTGELGSYNEQFF

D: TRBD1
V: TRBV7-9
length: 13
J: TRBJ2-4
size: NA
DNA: TGTGCCAGCAGACGGGACAGGGAGAACATTCAGTACTTC
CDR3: CASRRDRENIQYF

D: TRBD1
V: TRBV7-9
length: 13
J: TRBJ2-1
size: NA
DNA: TGTGCCAGCAGGTATGACAGGGGGAATGAGCAGTTCTTC
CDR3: CASRYDRGNEQFF

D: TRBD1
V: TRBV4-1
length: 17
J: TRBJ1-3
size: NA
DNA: TGCGCCAGCAGCCAATCAAGGGGACAGGGGGGAGGAAACACCATATATTTT
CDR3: CASSQSRGQGGGNTIYF

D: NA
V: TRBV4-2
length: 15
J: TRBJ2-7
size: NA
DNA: TGTGCCAGCAGCTTGAAAGAGAGCTTAAGAGGGGAGCAGTACTTC
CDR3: CASSLKESLRGEQYF

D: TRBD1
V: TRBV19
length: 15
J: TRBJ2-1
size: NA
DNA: TGTGCCAGTAGTGCCGGGACAGGGAACTACAATGAGCAGTTCTTC
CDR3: CASSAGTGNYNEQFF

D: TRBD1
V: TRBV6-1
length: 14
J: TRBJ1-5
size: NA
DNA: TGTGCCAGCAGGGGACAGGGAATTAATCAGCCCCAGCATTTT
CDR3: CASRGQGINQPQHF

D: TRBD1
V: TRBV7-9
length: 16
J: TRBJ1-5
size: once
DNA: TGTGCCAGCAGTTCTTCTGACAGGGGGCTAAATCAGCCCCAGCATTTT
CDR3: CASSSSDRGLNQPQHF

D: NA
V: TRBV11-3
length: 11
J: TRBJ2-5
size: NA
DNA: TGTGCCAGCAGCTTAGGAGAGACCCAGTACTTC
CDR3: CASSLGETQYF

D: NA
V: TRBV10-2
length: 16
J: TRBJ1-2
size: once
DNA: TGCGCCAGCAGTGAACAGGGCAGCTTAAACTGGTATGGCTACACCTTC
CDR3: CASSEQGSLNWYGYTF

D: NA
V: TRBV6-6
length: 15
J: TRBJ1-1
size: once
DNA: TGTGCCAGCAGTTACCTACAGGGCCAGAACACTGAAGCTTTCTTT
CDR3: CASSYLQGQNTEAFF

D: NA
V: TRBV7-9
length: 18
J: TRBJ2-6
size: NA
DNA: TGTGCCAGCAGCCAAGCTACATACCATGAAAGTCGGGCCAACGTCCTGACTTTC
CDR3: CASSQATYHESRANVLTF

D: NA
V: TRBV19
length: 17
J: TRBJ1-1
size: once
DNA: TGTGCCAGTAGTAAAGGGGGACGCAGCACCGAGAACACTGAAGCTTTCTTT
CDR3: CASSKGGRSTENTEAFF

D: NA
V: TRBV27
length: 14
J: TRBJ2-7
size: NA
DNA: TGTGCCAGCAGTTCCGGGACGGTGCCCTACGAGCAGTACTTC
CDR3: CASSSGTVPYEQYF

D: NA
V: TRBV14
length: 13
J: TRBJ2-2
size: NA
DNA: TGTGCCAGCAGCCCCTTCCGGGACGGGGAGCTGTTTTTT
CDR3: CASSPFRDGELFF

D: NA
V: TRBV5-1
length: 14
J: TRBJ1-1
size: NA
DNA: TGCGCCAGCAGCCAAAGAACGCAGGGTCCTGAAGCTTTCTTT
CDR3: CASSQRTQGPEAFF

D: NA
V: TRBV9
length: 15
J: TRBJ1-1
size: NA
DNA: TGTGCCAGCAGCGTAGCGTCAGAGGGACACACTGAAGCTTTCTTT
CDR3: CASSVASEGHTEAFF

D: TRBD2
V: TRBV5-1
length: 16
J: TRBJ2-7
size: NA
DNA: TGCGCCAGCAGCTCCCAGACGCGGGGGGGTGAAAACGAGCAGTACTTC
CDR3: CASSSQTRGGENEQYF